What follows are 23 T cell receptor beta chains derived from one specimen sequenced in a study of T-cell memory formation after mild COVID-19. One entry per CDR3 protein results from TCRdb running MiXCR on the 5' RACE reads. The sample lists 300,000 to 400,000 distinct CDR3 sequences; 15% were seen once. The sample was PBMCs or a T cell subset sorted from them (not recorded which). These receptors were collected from a man between 18 and 29 years old who had mild COVID-19 (a few samples of this study predate the infection). Cell type and time point are not known.

A few counts support this clonotype. The chain joins TRBV20-1 to TRBJ1-2; a possible D gene is TRBD1 (6 bases). The CDR3 has 13 amino acids. Trimming pared 0 bases from V and 7 bases from J, leaving 12 bases between. Germline values: CDR1 DFQATT, CDR2 SNEGSKA (reference sequence). The chain's CDR3 is CSARDGGLGGYTF. Written as DNA, the CDR3 is TGCAGTGCTAGAGATGGGGGGCTTGGTGGCTACACCTTC.

V is TRBV6-2 or TRBV6-3 and J is TRBJ2-6; D gene ambiguous. The V end was cut by 6 bases, the J end by 1 base, with 10 bases between. Per germline, CDR1 MNHEY and CDR2 SVGEGT. The length of the CDR3 is 15 residues. The CDR3 bases are TGTGCCAGCAGCCTAAGACAATCTGGGGCCAACGTCCTGACTTTC. Translation gives CASSLRQSGANVLTF.

This clonotype was detected ten times or more. The V gene is TRBV7-6, the J gene TRBJ2-5, with D perhaps TRBD2 (6 bases). Germline CDR1 reads SGHVS; CDR2 reads FNYEAQ. The CDR3 length is 14 residues. V lost 0 bases and J lost 3, with 8 bases in between. For the CDR3, the DNA is TGTGCCAGCAGCTTAGCAGCGGGCGAAGAGACCCAGTACTTC. This codes for CASSLAAGEETQYF.

This clonotype was observed a few times. The V call is TRBV12-3 or TRBV12-4, the J call TRBJ2-7, with D unresolved. The CDR3 covers 14 residues. Trimming cost V 1 base and J 3 bases, with 10 bases left between them. For the CDR3, the DNA is TGTGCCAGCAGTTTAGGGGCCACCGACTACGAGCAGTACTTC. Residues: CASSLGATDYEQYF.

This clonotype showed up many times. The chain links TRBV7-9 to TRBJ2-2; 7 positions agree with TRBD1. The CDR3 contains 17 residues. The J segment lost 4 bases and the V segment lost 2 bases, leaving 10 bases of the junction unmatched. CDR1 SEHNR and CDR2 FQNEAQ come from the germline V gene (reference sequence). CDR3 DNA sequence: TGTGCCAGCAGCTTATCCCCCGGGACAGAGAGCACCGGGGAGCTGTTTTTT. This translates into CASSLSPGTESTGELFF.

This clonotype has a handful of counts. The rearrangement links TRBV6-5 to TRBJ1-5; D may be TRBD1 (6 bases). V dropped 6 bases and J dropped 2 bases, with 14 bases sitting between them. This CDR3 is built from 15 residues. CDR1 is MNHEY and CDR2 is SVGAGI in the germline V gene. In DNA form, the CDR3 reads TGTGCCAGCAGGCCCAGGGGAAGGGGCAATCAGCCCCAGCATTTT. Translating gives CASRPRGRGNQPQHF.

A few counts support this clonotype. The chain joins TRBV5-6 to TRBJ2-1; 11 bases fit TRBD2. The CDR3 is 16 amino acids. Germline V gives CDR1 SGHDT, CDR2 YYEEEE. Trimming at V came to 1 base and at J to 4 bases, leaving 4 bases not matched to a gene. For the CDR3, the DNA is TGTGCCAGCAGCTTGCCGGGACTAGCGGCTTACAATGAGCAGTTCTTC. Protein sequence: CASSLPGLAAYNEQFF.

This clonotype turned up a few times. The chain joins TRBV7-9 to TRBJ1-6; D is uncertain. Germline V gives CDR1 SEHNR, CDR2 FQNEAQ (reference sequence). This CDR3 is built from 13 residues. Deletions cut 8 bases from V and 4 bases from J, with 9 bases between. The CDR3, as DNA: TGTGCCAGCCGCCGGGAATATAATTCACCCCTCCACTTT. Its translation: CASRREYNSPLHF.

This clonotype turned up a few times. The chain carries TRBV7-9 and TRBJ1-1; perhaps TRBD1 as D (5 bases). Per germline, CDR1 SEHNR and CDR2 FQNEAQ (reference sequence). The CDR3 has 15 residues. Trimming cost V 6 bases and J 6 bases, with 20 bases left between them. CDR3 loop: CASRLPSGGGPEAFF. CDR3 bases: TGTGCCAGCAGGTTACCATCTGGGGGAGGCCCTGAAGCTTTCTTT.

This chain joins TRBV7-2 and TRBJ2-1, with D perhaps matching TRBD2 (5 bases). The length of the CDR3 is 16 residues. The V and J ends lost 5 bases and 9 bases respectively, with 23 bases between them. Germline V CDR1 and CDR2: SGHTA, FQGNSA. CDR3 sequence reads: CASSPVGRAGGGEQFF. In DNA form, the CDR3 reads TGTGCCAGCAGCCCAGTGGGTAGGGCCGGAGGAGGTGAGCAGTTCTTC.

The chain uses TRBV23-1 and TRBJ2-5, with D uncertain. TRBV23-1 is treated as an ORF (open reading frame) with a function not yet certain. Trimming shortened V by 2 bases and J by 2 bases, and 18 bases separated the two germline ends. This CDR3 contains 17 residues. The CDR3 reads CASSQLPLSGEQETQYF. The CDR3 DNA is TGCGCCAGCAGTCAACTCCCGTTGTCCGGAGAACAAGAGACCCAGTACTTC.

This clonotype was observed many times. This chain uses TRBV6-5 with TRBJ2-2; D may be TRBD1 or TRBD2 (6 bases each). The germline V and J ends were trimmed by 8 bases and 4 bases, with 11 bases remaining between them. CDR3 size: 13 residues. Germline CDR1 reads MNHEY; CDR2 reads SVGAGI. CDR3 loop: CASRGQGTGELFF. The CDR3 DNA reads TGTGCCAGCCGGGGGCAGGGCACCGGGGAGCTGTTTTTT.

This chain connects TRBV6-5 to TRBJ2-7; 8 nucleotides match TRBD1. Trimming took 5 bases from V and 2 from J; bases not matched to a gene: 8. The germline CDR1 and CDR2 sequences are MNHEY and SVGAGI. The CDR3 consists of 15 residues. Here the CDR3 DNA reads TGTGCCAGCAGTAAGTACGGACAGGGTGCCTACGAGCAGTACTTC. Its protein is CASSKYGQGAYEQYF.

The chain links TRBV5-1 to TRBJ1-2, with a weak D call TRBD1 (6 bases). Trimming removed 2 bases from V and 2 bases from J, with 10 bases in between. The CDR3 sequence is 14 residues long. Germline assignment: CDR1 SGHRS and CDR2 YFSETQ. CDR3 sequence: CASSLPTGNYGYTF. As DNA, the CDR3 is TGCGCCAGCAGCTTACCTACAGGGAACTATGGCTACACCTTC.

This rearrangement joins TRBV5-1 to TRBJ2-1; a weak D match, TRBD1 (5 bases). The V end lost 0 bases, the J end lost 5 bases, and 12 bases lay between the germline ends. This CDR3 has 15 residues. CDR1 is SGHRS, CDR2 YFSETQ, per germline. The CDR3 here is CASSLAGWVDNEQFF. DNA for the CDR3: TGCGCCAGCAGCTTGGCAGGGTGGGTGGACAATGAGCAGTTCTTC.

This clonotype was counted between two and nine times. The J gene is TRBJ1-2, the V gene TRBV4-1; D is unclear. The CDR3 runs 16 residues. CDR1 is MGHRA, CDR2 YSYEKL, per germline. Trimming left V 4 bases short and J 8 bases short, with 23 bases between. The DNA of the CDR3 is TGCGCCAGCAGCCGCCGTAGCTCTGGCGAGACTAGAGGCTACACCTTC. Protein product: CASSRRSSGETRGYTF.

This chain links TRBV18 with TRBJ2-1; 7 positions match TRBD1. The V gene end was trimmed by 3 bases and the J gene end by 8 bases; junction bases not matched to a gene: 10. The CDR3 loop spans 15 amino acids. Germline lookup yields CDR1 KGHSH and CDR2 LQKENI. CDR3 residues: CASSPLATGMDEQFF. CDR3 coding DNA: TGTGCCAGCTCACCCCTTGCGACAGGGATGGATGAGCAGTTCTTC.

The rearrangement uses TRBV7-8 and TRBJ2-3; 10 nucleotides line up with TRBD2. The CDR3 covers 16 residues. The germline V gene encodes CDR1 SGHVS and CDR2 FQNEAQ. Unmatched junction bases numbered 13, after V lost 5 bases and J lost 8 bases. CDR3: CASSLLTGTSDGTQYF. Here the CDR3 DNA reads TGTGCCAGCAGCCTTCTCACCGGGACTAGCGACGGTACGCAGTATTTT.

In its sample, this clonotype was seen a few times. The genes are TRBV7-2 and TRBJ2-7, with unresolved D. The V and J ends lost 1 base and 3 bases respectively, with 7 bases between them. Per the germline V gene, CDR1 is SGHTA and CDR2 is FQGNSA. The CDR3 is 13 amino acids. CDR3 sequence: CASSLGLNYEQYV. CDR3 sequence (DNA): TGTGCCAGCAGCTTAGGTCTTAACTACGAGCAGTACGTC.

This clonotype was counted only a few times. V usage is TRBV5-6 and J usage is TRBJ2-7; perhaps TRBD2 as D (6 bases). V lost 0 bases to trimming and J lost 2 bases, with 9 bases between them. Germline loops: CDR1 SGHDT, CDR2 YYEEEE. The CDR3 covers 14 residues. CDR3: CASSLGRTTYEQYV. The CDR3 DNA reads TGTGCCAGCAGCTTGGGCAGGACTACCTACGAGCAGTACGTC.

The chain recombines TRBV29-1 with TRBJ2-5; D not resolved. V lost 3 bases, J lost 3 bases, and 11 bases lay in between. The germline CDR1 and CDR2 sequences are SQVTM and ANQGSEA. This CDR3 is 13 amino acids long. Here the CDR3 reads CSVEPQDEETQYF. The DNA for the CDR3 is TGCAGCGTTGAGCCGCAGGATGAAGAGACCCAGTACTTC.

The rearrangement joins TRBV3-1 to TRBJ2-3; 7 nucleotides line up with TRBD1. CDR3 length: 14 residues. Trimming took 1 base from V and 8 from J; bases not matched to a gene: 6. Germline V gene data show CDR1 as LGHDT and CDR2 as YNNKEL (reference sequence). The CDR3 nucleotides read TGTGCCAGCAGCCAAGGGACAGGCAGGGGTACGCAGTATTTT. Translating gives CASSQGTGRGTQYF.

This clonotype was counted many times. CDR3 DNA sequence: TGTGCCATCAGTGAGTTATCGCTAGAAGAGCAGTTCTTC. It codes for CAISELSLEEQFF. V is TRBV10-3 and J is TRBJ2-1, with unresolved D. This CDR3 region has 13 residues. V gave up 1 base and J gave up 10 bases, with 11 bases separating them. From germline, CDR1 is ENHRY and CDR2 SYGVKD.